The 2 T cell receptor beta chains below were found in one sample sequenced in a study of cytomegalovirus exposure and HLA in healthy donors. Repertoires were generated with immunoSEQ multiplex PCR, while TCRdb's copy carries only in-frame clones and drops some. This sample has more than 150,000 clones; about four fifths occur once, and the top ten carry around 2.8%. Sequences were obtained from PBMCs. The receptors were sampled from a woman younger than 35 in good health and CMV-seropositive.

The rearrangement uses TRBV18 and TRBJ2-1; the match to TRBD1 covers 8 bases. J gave up 6 bases and V 3 bases, and 1 base lay outside the gene matches. This CDR3 comprises 13 residues. CDR1 is KGHSH, CDR2 LQKENI, per germline. CDR3 protein: CASSPGTGNEQFF. DNA of the CDR3: TGTGCCAGCTCACCGGGGACAGGCAATGAGCAGTTCTTC.

CDR3 in amino acids: CASSPRPGVYEQYF. CDR3 DNA: TGTGCCAGTAGTCCCAGACCCGGGGTCTACGAGCAGTACTTC. V gene TRBV19 combines with J gene TRBJ2-7, with a weak D call TRBD2 (5 bases). The CDR3 has 14 residues. The germline gives CDR1 LNHDA, CDR2 SQIVND (reference sequence). V was trimmed by 5 bases and J by 3 bases, leaving 14 bases between them.